The rows below give T cell receptor beta chains drawn from one sample of a study of cytomegalovirus exposure and HLA in healthy donors. Profiling relied on immunoSEQ multiplex PCR, and the TCRdb table lists in-frame clones only, not all of them. The sample has 200,000 to 250,000 clones, approximately 78% seen once. Material for sequencing was PBMCs. The receptor source for this set is a woman aged 40 to 49 in good health and CMV-seronegative. CDR3s include the opening cysteine and the closing phenylalanine or tryptophan. D genes are given only for firm matches. Expanded clones are given a class, and other clones once, few, many or no size at all.

D gene: NA
clone size: NA
J gene: TRBJ2-3
V gene: TRBV7-9
CDR3 DNA: TGTGCCAGCAGCCCCCCAGCGGCAAGCACAGATACGCAGTATTTT
CDR3 protein: CASSPPAASTDTQYF

D gene: TRBD1
clone size: NA
J gene: TRBJ2-7
V gene: TRBV18
CDR3 DNA: TGTGCCAGCTCACCAGGAGGACAGGGACCGTACGAGCAGTACTTC
CDR3 protein: CASSPGGQGPYEQYF

D gene: TRBD1
clone size: NA
J gene: TRBJ1-2
V gene: TRBV6-1
CDR3 DNA: TGTGCCAGCAGTCCCCGGGACAGGGGTGGCTACACCTTC
CDR3 protein: CASSPRDRGGYTF

D gene: NA
clone size: NA
J gene: TRBJ2-2
V gene: TRBV5-1
CDR3 DNA: TGCGCCAGCAGCCGGGAAGGCGCCACCGGGGAGCTGTTTTTT
CDR3 protein: CASSREGATGELFF

D gene: NA
clone size: NA
J gene: TRBJ2-1
V gene: TRBV5-1
CDR3 DNA: TGCGCCAGCAGCTTGGAAGGGGGTTGGCCCTACAATGAGCAGTTCTTC
CDR3 protein: CASSLEGGWPYNEQFF

D gene: TRBD1
clone size: NA
J gene: TRBJ1-5
V gene: TRBV15
CDR3 DNA: TGTGCCACCAGCAGACTCGACAGGGATCAGCCCCAGCATTTT
CDR3 protein: CATSRLDRDQPQHF

D gene: NA
clone size: NA
J gene: TRBJ1-2
V gene: TRBV5-4
CDR3 DNA: TGTGCCAGCAGCGCCCCCCCCGGAACGAGGGGCTACACCTTC
CDR3 protein: CASSAPPGTRGYTF

D gene: TRBD1
clone size: NA
J gene: TRBJ1-2
V gene: TRBV6-1
CDR3 DNA: TGTGCCAGCAGTCGTCCGGGACAGTTCTATGGCTACACCTTC
CDR3 protein: CASSRPGQFYGYTF

D gene: NA
clone size: once
J gene: TRBJ1-2
V gene: TRBV6-6
CDR3 DNA: TGTGCCAGCAGTTCCCAAGGCACGAGGAGAAGCTACACCTTC
CDR3 protein: CASSSQGTRRSYTF

D gene: TRBD1
clone size: NA
J gene: TRBJ2-7
V gene: TRBV5-6
CDR3 DNA: TGTGCCAGCAGCTCTAGACAGGGGGCGAAGTACGAGCAGTACTTC
CDR3 protein: CASSSRQGAKYEQYF

D gene: TRBD1
clone size: NA
J gene: TRBJ2-7
V gene: TRBV5-1
CDR3 DNA: TGCGCCAGCAGCCCGACTTCCGGGGCAGGGGGCTTCCACGAGCAGTACTTC
CDR3 protein: CASSPTSGAGGFHEQYF